This T cell receptor (beta chain) was sequenced during a study of T cells after posttransplantation cyclophosphamide. A marrow graft followed busulfan-fludarabine conditioning, with cyclophosphamide on days +3 and +4. V lost 3 bases and J lost 3, with 5 bases in between. The CDR3 length is 11 residues. Germline V gives CDR1 DFQATT, CDR2 SNEGSKA (reference sequence). Whole-study findings and limits: Tissue-infiltrating T cells from skin or gut overlapped little with blood T cells. Recipient CMV seropositivity and CMV reactivation strongly tracked TRB clonality. Donor CD8+ memory clones often dominated recipient blood repertoires at later times.

Clones were read by immunoSEQ multiplex PCR, and TCRdb kept only the in-frame ones, dropping some. In total the sample includes 16,000 or so clones, none of them seen once. This clone has a count of ten or more. Its antigen is as yet unknown. This sequence was found in a female patient in her thirties or forties who received an allogeneic stem cell transplant from a related donor, was CMV-positive, and had no GVHD. Some T cells may trace back to the graft donor. Material: PBMCs, obtained after allogeneic stem cell transplant with posttransplant cyclophosphamide. The V call is TRBV20-1, the J call TRBJ1-1, with D hard to call. This chain's CDR3 is CSARSYTEAFF. The CDR3 coding sequence is TGCAGTGCTAGGTCATACACTGAAGCTTTCTTT.